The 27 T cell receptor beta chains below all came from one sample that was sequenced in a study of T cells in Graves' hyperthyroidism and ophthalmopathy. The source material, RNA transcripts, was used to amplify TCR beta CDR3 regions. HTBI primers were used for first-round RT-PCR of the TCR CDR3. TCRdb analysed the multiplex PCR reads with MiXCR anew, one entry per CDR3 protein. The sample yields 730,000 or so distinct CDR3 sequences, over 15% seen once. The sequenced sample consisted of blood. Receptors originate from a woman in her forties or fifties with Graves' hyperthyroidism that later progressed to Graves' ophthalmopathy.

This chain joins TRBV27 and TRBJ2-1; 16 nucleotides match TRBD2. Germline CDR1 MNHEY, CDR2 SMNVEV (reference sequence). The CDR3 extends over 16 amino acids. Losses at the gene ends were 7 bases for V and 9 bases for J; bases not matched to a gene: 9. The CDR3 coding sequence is TGTGCCAGCAAACCCGGGACTAGCGGGGGGGCGGGTGAGCAGTTCTTC. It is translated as CASKPGTSGGAGEQFF.

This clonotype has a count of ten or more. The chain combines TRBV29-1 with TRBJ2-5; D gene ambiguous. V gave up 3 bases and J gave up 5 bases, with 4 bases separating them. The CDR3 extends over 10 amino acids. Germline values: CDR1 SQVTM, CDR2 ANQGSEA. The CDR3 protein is CSVEWETQYF. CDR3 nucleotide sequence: TGCAGCGTTGAGTGGGAGACCCAGTACTTC.

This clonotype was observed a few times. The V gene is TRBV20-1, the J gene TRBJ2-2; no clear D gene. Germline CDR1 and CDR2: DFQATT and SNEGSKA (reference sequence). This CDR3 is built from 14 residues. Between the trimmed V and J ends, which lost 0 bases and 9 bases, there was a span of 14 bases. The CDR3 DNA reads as TGCAGTGCTAGAGATGGTAACTACCACCGGGAGCTGTTTTTT. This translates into CSARDGNYHRELFF.

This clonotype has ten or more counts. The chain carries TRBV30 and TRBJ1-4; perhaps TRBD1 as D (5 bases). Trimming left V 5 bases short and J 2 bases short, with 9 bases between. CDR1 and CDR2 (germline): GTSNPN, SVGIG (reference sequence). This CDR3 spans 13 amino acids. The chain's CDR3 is CAWGGETNEKLFF. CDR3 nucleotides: TGTGCCTGGGGGGGAGAGACTAATGAAAAACTGTTTTTT.

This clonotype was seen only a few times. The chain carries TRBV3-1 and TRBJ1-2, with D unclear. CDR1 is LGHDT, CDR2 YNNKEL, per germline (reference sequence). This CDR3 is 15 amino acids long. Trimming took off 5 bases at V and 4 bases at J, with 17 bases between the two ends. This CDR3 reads CASSSADRIGYGYTF. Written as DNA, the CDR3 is TGTGCCAGCAGCTCCGCAGACCGCATTGGCTATGGCTACACCTTC.

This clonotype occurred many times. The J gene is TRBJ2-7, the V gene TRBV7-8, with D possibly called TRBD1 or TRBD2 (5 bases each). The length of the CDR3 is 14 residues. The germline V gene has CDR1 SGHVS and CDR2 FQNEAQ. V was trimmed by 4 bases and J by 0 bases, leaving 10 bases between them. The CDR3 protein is CASSYAGSSYEQYF. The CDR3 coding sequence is TGTGCCAGCAGCTATGCAGGGAGCTCCTACGAGCAGTACTTC.

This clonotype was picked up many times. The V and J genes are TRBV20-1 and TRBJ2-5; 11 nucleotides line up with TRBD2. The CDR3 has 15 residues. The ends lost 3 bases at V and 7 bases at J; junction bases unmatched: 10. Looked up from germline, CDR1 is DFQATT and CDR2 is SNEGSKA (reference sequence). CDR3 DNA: TGCAGTGCTAGTCTTCTAGCGGGGGGAGAGGGGACCCAGTACTTC. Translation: CSASLLAGGEGTQYF.

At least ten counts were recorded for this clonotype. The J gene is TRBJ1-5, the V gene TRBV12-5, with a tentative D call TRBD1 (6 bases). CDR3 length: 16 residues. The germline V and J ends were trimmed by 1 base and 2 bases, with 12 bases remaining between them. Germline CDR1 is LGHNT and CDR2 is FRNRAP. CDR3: CASGLDLGTRNQPQHF. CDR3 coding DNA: TGTGCTAGTGGTTTGGATCTGGGGACACGCAATCAGCCCCAGCATTTT.

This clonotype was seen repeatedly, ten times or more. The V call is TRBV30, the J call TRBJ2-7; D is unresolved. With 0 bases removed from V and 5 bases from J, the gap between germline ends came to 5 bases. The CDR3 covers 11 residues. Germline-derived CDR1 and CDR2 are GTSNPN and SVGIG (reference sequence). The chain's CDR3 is CAWSVSNEQYF. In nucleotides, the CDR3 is TGTGCCTGGAGTGTATCGAACGAGCAGTACTTC. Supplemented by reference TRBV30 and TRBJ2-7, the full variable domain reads SQTIHQWPATLVQPVGSPLSLECTVEGTSNPNLYWYRQAAGRGLQLLFYSVGIGQISSEVPQNLSASRPQDRQFILSSKKLLLSDSGFYLCAWSVSNEQYFGPGTRLTVT.

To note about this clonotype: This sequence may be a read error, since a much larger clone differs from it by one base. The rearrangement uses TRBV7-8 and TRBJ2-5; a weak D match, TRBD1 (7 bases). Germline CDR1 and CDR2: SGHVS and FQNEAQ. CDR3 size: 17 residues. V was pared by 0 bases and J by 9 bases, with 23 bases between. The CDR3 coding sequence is TGTGCCAGCAGCTTAGCTTCGCCTGCAGGGGGGTTAGCGTCCCAGTACTTC. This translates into CASSLASPAGGLASQYF.

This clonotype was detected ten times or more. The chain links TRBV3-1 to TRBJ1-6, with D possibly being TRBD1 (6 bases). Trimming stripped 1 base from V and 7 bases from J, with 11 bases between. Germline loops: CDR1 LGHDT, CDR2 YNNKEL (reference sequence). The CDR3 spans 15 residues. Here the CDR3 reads CASSQVLGQNSPLHF. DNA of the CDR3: TGTGCCAGCAGCCAAGTTCTAGGACAGAATTCACCCCTCCACTTT.

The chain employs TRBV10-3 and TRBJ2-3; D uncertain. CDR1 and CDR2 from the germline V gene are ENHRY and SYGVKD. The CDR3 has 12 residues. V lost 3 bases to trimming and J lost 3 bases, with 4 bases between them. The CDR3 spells CAISDRTDTQYF. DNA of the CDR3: TGTGCCATCAGTGACAGAACAGATACGCAGTATTTT.

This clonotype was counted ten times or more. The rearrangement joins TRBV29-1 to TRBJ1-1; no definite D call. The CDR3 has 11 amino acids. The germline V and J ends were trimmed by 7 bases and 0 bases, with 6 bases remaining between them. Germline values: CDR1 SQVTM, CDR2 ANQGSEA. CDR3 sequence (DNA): TGCAGCGCGAGCCTGAACACTGAAGCTTTCTTT. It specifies CSASLNTEAFF.

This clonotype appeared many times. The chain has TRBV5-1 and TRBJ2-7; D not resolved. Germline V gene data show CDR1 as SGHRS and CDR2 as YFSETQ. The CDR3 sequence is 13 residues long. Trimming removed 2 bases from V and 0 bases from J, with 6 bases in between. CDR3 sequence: CASSFTGSYEQYF. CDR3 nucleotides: TGCGCCAGCAGCTTTACGGGCTCCTACGAGCAGTACTTC.

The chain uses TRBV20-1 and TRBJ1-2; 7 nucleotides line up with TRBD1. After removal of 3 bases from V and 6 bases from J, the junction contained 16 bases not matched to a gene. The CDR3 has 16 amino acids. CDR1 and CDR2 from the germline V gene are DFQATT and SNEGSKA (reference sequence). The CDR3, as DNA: TGCAGTGCTAGCCCCGCGGGACAGCCACGGTTCGATGGCTACACCTTC. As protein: CSASPAGQPRFDGYTF.

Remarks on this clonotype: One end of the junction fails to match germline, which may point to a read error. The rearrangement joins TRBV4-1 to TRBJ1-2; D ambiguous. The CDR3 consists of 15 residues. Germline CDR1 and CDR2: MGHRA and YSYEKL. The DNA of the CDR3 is TGCGCCAGCAGCCAAGTCCCCACTAGCGGCTATGGCTACACTTTC. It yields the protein CASSQVPTSGYGYTF.

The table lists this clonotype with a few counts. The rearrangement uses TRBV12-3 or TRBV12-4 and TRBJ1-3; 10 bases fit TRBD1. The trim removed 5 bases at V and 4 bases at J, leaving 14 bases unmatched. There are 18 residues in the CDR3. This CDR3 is CASSTTAPGQGIGNTIYF. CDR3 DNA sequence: TGTGCCAGCAGTACAACCGCCCCGGGACAGGGGATCGGAAACACCATATATTTT.

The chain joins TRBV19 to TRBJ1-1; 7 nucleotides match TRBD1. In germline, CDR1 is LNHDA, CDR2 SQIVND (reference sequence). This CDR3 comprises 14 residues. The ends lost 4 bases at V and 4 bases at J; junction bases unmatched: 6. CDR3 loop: CASSTTGLGTEAFF. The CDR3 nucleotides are TGTGCCAGTAGTACGACAGGGTTGGGCACTGAAGCTTTCTTT.

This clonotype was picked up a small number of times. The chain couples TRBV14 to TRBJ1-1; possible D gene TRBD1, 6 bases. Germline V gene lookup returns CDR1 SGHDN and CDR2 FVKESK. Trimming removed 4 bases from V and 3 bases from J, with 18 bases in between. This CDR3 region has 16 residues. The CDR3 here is CASSPPVDEGDTEAFF. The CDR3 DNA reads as TGTGCCAGCAGCCCGCCCGTGGACGAGGGGGACACTGAAGCTTTCTTT.

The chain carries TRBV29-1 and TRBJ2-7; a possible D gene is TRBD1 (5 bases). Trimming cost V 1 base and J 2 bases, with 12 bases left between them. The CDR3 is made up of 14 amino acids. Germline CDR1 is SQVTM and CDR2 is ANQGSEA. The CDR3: CSVEGSGQPYEQYF. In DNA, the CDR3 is TGCAGCGTTGAAGGGTCAGGGCAACCCTACGAGCAGTACTTC.

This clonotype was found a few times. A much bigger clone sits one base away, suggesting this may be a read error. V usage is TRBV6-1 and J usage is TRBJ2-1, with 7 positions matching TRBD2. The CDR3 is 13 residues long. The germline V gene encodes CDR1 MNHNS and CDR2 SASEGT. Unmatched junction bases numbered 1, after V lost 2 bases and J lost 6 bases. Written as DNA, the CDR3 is TGTGCCAGCAGTGAATGGGGGGGCAATGAGCAGTTCTTC. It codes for CASSEWGGNEQFF.

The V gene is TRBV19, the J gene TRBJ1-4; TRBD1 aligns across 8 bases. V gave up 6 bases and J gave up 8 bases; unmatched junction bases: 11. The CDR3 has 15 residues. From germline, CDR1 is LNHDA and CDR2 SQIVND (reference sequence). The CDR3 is CASRTRTGRNEKLFF. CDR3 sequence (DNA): TGTGCCAGTAGAACTCGGACAGGGCGGAACGAAAAACTGTTTTTT.

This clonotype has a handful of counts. CDR3 in amino acids: CSVELDSVYNEQFF. In DNA form, the CDR3 reads TGCAGCGTTGAATTGGACAGTGTATACAATGAGCAGTTCTTC. The chain couples TRBV29-1 to TRBJ2-1, with a possible D match to TRBD1 (6 bases). V was clipped by 2 bases and J by 4 bases, with 12 bases between them. The CDR3 is made up of 14 amino acids. The V gene's germline CDR1 is SQVTM and CDR2 ANQGSEA.

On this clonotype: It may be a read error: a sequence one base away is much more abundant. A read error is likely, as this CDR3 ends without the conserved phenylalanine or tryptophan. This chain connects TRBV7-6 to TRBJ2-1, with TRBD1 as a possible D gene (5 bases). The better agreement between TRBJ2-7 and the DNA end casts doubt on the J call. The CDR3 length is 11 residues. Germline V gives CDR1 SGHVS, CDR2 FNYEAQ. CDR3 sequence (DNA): TGTGCCAGCAGCTCCGACAGAGAGCAGTACCTC. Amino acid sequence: CASSSDREQYL.

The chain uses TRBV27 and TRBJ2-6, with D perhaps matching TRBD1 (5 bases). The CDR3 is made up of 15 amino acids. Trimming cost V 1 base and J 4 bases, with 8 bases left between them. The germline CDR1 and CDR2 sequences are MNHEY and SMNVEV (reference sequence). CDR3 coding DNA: TGTGCCAGCAGTTTATTTGGGGCGGGGGCCAACGTCCTGACTTTC. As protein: CASSLFGAGANVLTF. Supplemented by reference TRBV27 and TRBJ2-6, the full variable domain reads EAQVTQNPRYLITVTGKKLTVTCSQNMNHEYMSWYRQDPGLGLRQIYYSMNVEVTDKGDVPEGYKVSRKEKRNFPLILESPSPNQTSLYFCASSLFGAGANVLTFGAGSRLTVL.

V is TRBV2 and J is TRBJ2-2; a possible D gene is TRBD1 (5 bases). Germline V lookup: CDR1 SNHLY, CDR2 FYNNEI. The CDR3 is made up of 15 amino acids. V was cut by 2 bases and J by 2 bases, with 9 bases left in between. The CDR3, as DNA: TGTGCCAGCAGTGAACACAGGAGTAACACCGGGGAGCTGTTTTTT. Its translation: CASSEHRSNTGELFF.

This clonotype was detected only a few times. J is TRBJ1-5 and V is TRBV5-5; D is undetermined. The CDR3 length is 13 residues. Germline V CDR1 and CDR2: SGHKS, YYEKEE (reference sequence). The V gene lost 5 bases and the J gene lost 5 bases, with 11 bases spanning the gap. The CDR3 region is CASSRREDQPQHF. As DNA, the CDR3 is TGTGCCAGCAGTAGAAGGGAGGATCAGCCCCAGCATTTT.